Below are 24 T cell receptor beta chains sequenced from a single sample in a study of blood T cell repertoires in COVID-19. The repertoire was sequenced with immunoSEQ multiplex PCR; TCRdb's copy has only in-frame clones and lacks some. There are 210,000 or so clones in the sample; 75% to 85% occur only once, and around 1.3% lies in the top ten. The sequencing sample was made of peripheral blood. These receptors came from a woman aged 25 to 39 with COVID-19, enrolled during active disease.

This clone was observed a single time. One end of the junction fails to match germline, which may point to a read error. In nucleotides, the CDR3 is TGTGCCAGCAGCCTAGGAGGTCAGGGGGGAATGAAGACCCAGTACTTC. Amino acid sequence: CASSLGGQGGMKTQYF. The genes are TRBV13 and TRBJ2-5, with a weak D call TRBD1 (7 bases). Germline lookup yields CDR1 PRHDT and CDR2 FYEKMQ (reference sequence). CDR3 size: 16 residues.

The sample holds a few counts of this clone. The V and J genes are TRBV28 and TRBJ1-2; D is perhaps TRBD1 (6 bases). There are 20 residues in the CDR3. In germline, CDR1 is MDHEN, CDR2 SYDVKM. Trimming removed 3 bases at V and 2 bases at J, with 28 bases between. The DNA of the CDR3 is TGTGCCAGCAGTTTCGGTTTTACTTTCGGACAGACCCCTTCCAACTATGGCTACACCTTC. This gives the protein CASSFGFTFGQTPSNYGYTF.

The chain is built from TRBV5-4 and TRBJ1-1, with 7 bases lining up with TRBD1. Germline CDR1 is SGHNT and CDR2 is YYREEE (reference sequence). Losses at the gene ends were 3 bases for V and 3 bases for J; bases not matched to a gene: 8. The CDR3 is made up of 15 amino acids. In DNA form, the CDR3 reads TGTGCCAGCAGCTATCAGGGGGGCGAGGACACTGAAGCTTTCTTT. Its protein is CASSYQGGEDTEAFF.

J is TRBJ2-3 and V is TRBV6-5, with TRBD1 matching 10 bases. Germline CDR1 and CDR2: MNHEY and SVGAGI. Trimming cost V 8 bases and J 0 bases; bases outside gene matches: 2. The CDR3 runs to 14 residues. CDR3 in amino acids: CASRTGGSTDTQYF. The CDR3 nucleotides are TGTGCCAGCCGGACAGGGGGAAGCACAGATACGCAGTATTTT.

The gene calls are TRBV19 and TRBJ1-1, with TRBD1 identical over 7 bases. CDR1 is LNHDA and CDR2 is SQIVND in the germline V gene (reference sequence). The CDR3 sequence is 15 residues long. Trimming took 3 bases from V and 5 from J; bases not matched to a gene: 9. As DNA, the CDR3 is TGTGCCAGTAGTATCCAGGCCTCAGGGGGAACTGAAGCTTTCTTT. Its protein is CASSIQASGGTEAFF.

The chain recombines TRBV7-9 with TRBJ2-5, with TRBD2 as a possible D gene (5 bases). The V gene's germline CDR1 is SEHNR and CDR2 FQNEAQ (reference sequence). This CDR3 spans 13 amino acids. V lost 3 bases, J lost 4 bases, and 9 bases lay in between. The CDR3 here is CASSFFGGETQYF. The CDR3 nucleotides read TGTGCCAGCAGCTTTTTCGGAGGAGAGACCCAGTACTTC.

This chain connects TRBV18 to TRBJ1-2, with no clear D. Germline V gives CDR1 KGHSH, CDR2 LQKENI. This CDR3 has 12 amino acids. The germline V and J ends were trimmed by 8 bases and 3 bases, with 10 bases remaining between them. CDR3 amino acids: CASTLGDYGYTF. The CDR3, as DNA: TGTGCCAGCACCCTCGGGGACTATGGCTACACCTTC.

CDR3 bases: TGTGCCAGCAGGCGACTAGCGGACGAGCAGTACTTC. This gives the protein CASRRLADEQYF. The gene calls are TRBV27 and TRBJ2-7; TRBD2 matches 9 bases. Germline loops: CDR1 MNHEY, CDR2 SMNVEV (reference sequence). After removal of 6 bases from V and 5 bases from J, the junction contained 2 bases not matched to a gene. The CDR3 has 12 residues.

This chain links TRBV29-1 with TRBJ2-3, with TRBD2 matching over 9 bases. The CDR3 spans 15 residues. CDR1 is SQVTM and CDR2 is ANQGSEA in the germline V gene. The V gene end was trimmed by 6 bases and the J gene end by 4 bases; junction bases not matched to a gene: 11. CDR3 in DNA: TGCAGCGTCAAACCATCGGTAGCGGGAGCAGATACGCAGTATTTT. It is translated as CSVKPSVAGADTQYF.

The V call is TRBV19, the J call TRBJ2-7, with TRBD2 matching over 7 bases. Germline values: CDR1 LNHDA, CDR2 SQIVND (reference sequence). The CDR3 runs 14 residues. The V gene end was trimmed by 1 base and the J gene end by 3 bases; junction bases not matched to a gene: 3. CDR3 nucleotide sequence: TGTGCCAGTAGTATAGCGCTAGCGGACTACGAGCAGTACTTC. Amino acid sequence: CASSIALADYEQYF.

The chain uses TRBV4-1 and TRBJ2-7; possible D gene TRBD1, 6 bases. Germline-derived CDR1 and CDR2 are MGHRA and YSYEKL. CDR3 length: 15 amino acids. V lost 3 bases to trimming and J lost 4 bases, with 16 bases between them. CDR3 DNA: TGCGCCAGCAGCCAGAGCGGACAGCCTCCATACGAGCAGTACTTC. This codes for CASSQSGQPPYEQYF.

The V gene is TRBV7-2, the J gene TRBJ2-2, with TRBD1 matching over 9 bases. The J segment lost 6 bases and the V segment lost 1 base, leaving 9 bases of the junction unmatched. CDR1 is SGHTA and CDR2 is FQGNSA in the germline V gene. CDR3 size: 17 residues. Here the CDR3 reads CASSLELGQGIAGELFF. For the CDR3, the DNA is TGTGCCAGCAGCTTAGAGTTAGGACAGGGGATTGCCGGGGAGCTGTTTTTT.

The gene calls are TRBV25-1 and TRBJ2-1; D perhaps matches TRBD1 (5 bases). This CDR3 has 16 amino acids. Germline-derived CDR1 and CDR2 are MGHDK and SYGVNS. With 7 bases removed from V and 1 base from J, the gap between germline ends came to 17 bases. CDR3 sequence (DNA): TGTGCCAGCACCGAAGGGGCAGGGAAATCCTACAATGAGCAGTTCTTC. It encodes CASTEGAGKSYNEQFF.

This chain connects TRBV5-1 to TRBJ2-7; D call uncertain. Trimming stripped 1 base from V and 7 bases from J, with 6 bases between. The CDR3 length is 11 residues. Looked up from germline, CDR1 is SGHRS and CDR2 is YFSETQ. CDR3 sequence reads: CASSLTREQYF. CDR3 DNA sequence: TGCGCCAGCAGCTTGACTCGGGAGCAGTACTTC.

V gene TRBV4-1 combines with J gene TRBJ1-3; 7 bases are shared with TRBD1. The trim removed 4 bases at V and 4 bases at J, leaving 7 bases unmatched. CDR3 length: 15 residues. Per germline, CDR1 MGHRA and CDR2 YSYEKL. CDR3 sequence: CASSRLQGPGNTIYF. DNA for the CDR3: TGCGCCAGCAGCCGGCTACAGGGGCCCGGAAACACCATATATTTT.

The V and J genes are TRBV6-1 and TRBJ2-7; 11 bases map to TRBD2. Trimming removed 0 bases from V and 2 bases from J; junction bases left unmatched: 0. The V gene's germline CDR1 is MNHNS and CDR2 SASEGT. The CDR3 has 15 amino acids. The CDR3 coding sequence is TGTGCCAGCAGTGAAGCTAGCGGGGGGGCCTACGAGCAGTACTTC. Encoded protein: CASSEASGGAYEQYF.

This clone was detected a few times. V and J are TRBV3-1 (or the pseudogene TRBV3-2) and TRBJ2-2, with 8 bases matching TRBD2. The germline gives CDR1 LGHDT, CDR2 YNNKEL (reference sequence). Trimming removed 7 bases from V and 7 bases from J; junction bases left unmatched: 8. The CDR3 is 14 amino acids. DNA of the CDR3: TGTGCCAGCAACTTCGGGGGGGCAGTCGGGGAGCTGTTTTTT. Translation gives CASNFGGAVGELFF.

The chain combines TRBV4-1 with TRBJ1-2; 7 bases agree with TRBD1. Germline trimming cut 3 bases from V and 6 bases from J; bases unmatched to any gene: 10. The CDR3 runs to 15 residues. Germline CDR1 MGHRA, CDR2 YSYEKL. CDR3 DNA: TGCGCCAGCAGCCACCCAAGACAGGGACGGGATGGCTACACCTTC. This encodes CASSHPRQGRDGYTF.

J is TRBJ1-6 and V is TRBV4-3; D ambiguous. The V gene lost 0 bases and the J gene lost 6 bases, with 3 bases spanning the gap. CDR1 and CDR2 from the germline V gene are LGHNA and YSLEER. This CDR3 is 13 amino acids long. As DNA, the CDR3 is TGCGCCAGCAGCCAAGACATTAATTCACCCCTCCACTTT. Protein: CASSQDINSPLHF.

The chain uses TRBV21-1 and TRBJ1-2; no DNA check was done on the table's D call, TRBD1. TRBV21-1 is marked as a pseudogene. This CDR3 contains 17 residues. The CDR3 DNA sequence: TGTGCCAGCAGCATATTGGCCCACGGACAAGCTAACTATGGCTACACCTTC. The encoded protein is CASSILAHGQANYGYTF.

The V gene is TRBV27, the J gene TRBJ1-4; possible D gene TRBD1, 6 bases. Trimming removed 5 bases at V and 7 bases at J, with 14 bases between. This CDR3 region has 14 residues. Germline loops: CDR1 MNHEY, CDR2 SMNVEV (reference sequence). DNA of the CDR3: TGTGCCAGCAGTGTAACAGGGTCTACTGAAAAACTGTTTTTT. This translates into CASSVTGSTEKLFF.

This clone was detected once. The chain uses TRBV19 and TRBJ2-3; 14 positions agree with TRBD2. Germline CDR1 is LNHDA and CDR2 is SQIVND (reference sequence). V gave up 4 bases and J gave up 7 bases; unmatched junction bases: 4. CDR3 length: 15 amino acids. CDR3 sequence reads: CASSTGTSGRNTQYF. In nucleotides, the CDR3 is TGTGCCAGTAGTACAGGGACTAGCGGGAGAAATACGCAGTATTTT.

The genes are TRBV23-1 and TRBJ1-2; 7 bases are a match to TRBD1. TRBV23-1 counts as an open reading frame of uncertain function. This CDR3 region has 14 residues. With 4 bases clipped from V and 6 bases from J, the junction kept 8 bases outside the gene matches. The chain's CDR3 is CASSLQGPGDGYTF. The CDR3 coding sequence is TGCGCCAGCAGTCTACAGGGGCCAGGAGATGGCTACACCTTC.

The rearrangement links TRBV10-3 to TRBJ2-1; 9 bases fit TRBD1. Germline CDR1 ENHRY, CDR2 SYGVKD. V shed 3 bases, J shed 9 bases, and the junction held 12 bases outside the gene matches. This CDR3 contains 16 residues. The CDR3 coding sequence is TGTGCCATCAGTGATCCGTCCCGGGACAGGGTAGGTGAGCAGTTCTTC. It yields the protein CAISDPSRDRVGEQFF.